The rows below give T cell receptor beta chains drawn from one sample of a study of patients and donors after allogeneic stem cell transplantation. MiXCR, run by TCRdb on the RT-PCR reads, gives a single entry per CDR3 protein. The sample includes 70,000 to 75,000 distinct CDR3 sequences, about a quarter of them seen just once. The sequencing sample was made of blood, either unsorted or a sorted T cell fraction (not recorded which). These TCRs come from a human donor who was either an allogeneic HSCT recipient or a stem cell or donor lymphocyte infusion donor (not recorded which). It is not recorded whose cells these are; they may come from a transplant donor. Each CDR3 is given with its conserved first and last residue. D genes are given only for firm matches. Clone sizes are given selectively: once, few, many, or a class where the clone is expanded.

cdr3_aa cdr3_nt d_call clone_size j_call v_call
CASSSRDSRISGNTIYF TGTGCCAGCAGTTCCCGGGACAGCCGGATCTCTGGAAACACCATATATTTT TRBD1 few TRBJ1-3 TRBV28
CASSLGSANEKLFF TGTGCCAGCAGTTTGGGTTCGGCTAATGAAAAACTGTTTTTT . few TRBJ1-4 TRBV5-1
CSARPGTGDKVYGYTF TGCAGTGCTAGGCCCGGGACAGGGGATAAGGTCTATGGCTACACCTTC TRBD1 few TRBJ1-2 TRBV20-1
CASSRTGTSGRNTGELFF TGTGCCAGCAGCCGAACGGGGACTAGCGGCAGGAACACCGGGGAGCTGTTTTTT TRBD2 few TRBJ2-2 TRBV14
CASSAGLAADGSYEQYF TGCGCCAGCAGCGCTGGACTAGCTGCCGACGGAAGCTACGAGCAGTACTTC TRBD2 few TRBJ2-7 TRBV5-1
CATTPRGRATEAFF TGTGCCACCACTCCTCGAGGAAGGGCCACTGAAGCTTTCTTT . few TRBJ1-1 TRBV24-1
CNPRNTEAFF TGCAACCCCCGGAACACTGAAGCTTTCTTT . . TRBJ1-1 TRBV20-1
CASSQGTGEAFF TGTGCCAGCAGCCAAGGAACGGGGGAAGCTTTCTTT . . TRBJ1-1 TRBV3-1
CASSLMQGAGYAF TGTGCCAGCAGCTTAATGCAGGGGGCTGGCTACGCCTTC TRBD1 . TRBJ1-2 TRBV7-8
CSVAGSPDSYNEQFF TGCAGCGTTGCGGGGTCCCCTGATTCCTACAATGAGCAGTTCTTC . few TRBJ2-1 TRBV29-1
CASSLAQGNEQYF TGCGCCAGCAGCTTGGCCCAGGGGAACGAGCAGTACTTC . . TRBJ2-7 TRBV5-1
CSPRGSSTDTQYF TGCAGTCCACGGGGGAGTAGCACAGATACGCAGTATTTT . many TRBJ2-3 TRBV20-1
CASSFLIYLGPIRVTQYF TGTGCCAGCAGCTTCCTGATCTATCTGGGACCAATCAGGGTGACCCAGTACTTC . many TRBJ2-5 TRBV5-8
CASSLGDRGEGNTEAFF TGTGCCAGCAGCTTAGGTGACAGGGGTGAAGGGAACACTGAAGCTTTCTTT TRBD1 . TRBJ1-1 TRBV11-2
CAISESALNEQFF TGTGCCATCAGTGAGTCGGCGCTGAATGAGCAGTTCTTC . few TRBJ2-1 TRBV10-3
CASSLGGFPTGELFF TGCGCCAGCAGCTTGGGCGGCTTCCCGACCGGGGAGCTGTTTTTT . once TRBJ2-2 TRBV5-1
CASSARDIAYEQYF TGTGCCAGCAGCGCCCGGGACATCGCCTACGAGCAGTACTTC . . TRBJ2-7 TRBV9
CASSFGGGNEQYF TGTGCCAGCAGCTTTGGTGGGGGCAACGAGCAGTACTTC . . TRBJ2-7 TRBV5-5
CASSEGQGSEQYF TGCGCCAGCAGCGAGGGACAGGGGAGCGAGCAGTACTTC TRBD1 . TRBJ2-7 TRBV5-1